This T cell receptor beta chain was captured in a study of blood T cell repertoires in COVID-19. Across the study: The origin of the acute and convalescent COVID-19 samples was the United States, Italy and Spain. The cDNA or gDNA used as material had been derived from T cells, B-cell-depleted T cells, or PBMCs.

The CDR3 loop spans 15 amino acids. Germline values: CDR1 MNHEY, CDR2 SVGAGI. V gave up 3 bases and J gave up 0 bases, with 11 bases separating them. In the study's own analysis: From reference gene primer amplification, estimates of nucleated cell counts were derived. TCRdb's copy holds only in-frame clones and misses some; the assay was immunoSEQ multiplex PCR. That table is the source of V, J and clone size, and D and trimming were worked out from the DNA. The sample shows around 150,000 clones, about 80% of them seen only once. The sequence was obtained from a man over 45 with acute or convalescent COVID-19. The sequenced material came from peripheral blood. The gene calls are TRBV6-5 and TRBJ1-1; TRBD1 is a possible D gene (6 bases). CDR3: CASSYNRELNTEAFF. The CDR3 bases are TGTGCCAGCAGTTATAACAGGGAGCTGAACACTGAAGCTTTCTTT.